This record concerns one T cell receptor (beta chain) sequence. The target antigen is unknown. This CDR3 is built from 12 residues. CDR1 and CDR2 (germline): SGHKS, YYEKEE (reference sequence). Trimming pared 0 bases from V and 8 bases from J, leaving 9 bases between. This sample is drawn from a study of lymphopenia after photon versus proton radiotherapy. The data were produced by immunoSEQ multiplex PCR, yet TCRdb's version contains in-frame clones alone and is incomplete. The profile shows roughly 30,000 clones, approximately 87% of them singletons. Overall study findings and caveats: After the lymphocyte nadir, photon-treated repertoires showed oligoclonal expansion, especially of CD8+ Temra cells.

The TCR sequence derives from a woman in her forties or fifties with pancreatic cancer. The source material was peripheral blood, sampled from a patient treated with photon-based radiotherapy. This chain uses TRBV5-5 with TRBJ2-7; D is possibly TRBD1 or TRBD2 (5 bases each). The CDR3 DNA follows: TGTGCCAGCAGCTTGGAGGGGAGCCAGCAGTACTTC. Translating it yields CASSLEGSQQYF.